This T cell receptor beta chain is drawn from a study of T cells in Graves' hyperthyroidism and ophthalmopathy. Hyperthyroidism in the patients, aged 18 to 65, was newly diagnosed and under 2 months in duration. Amplification of TCR beta CDR3 regions was performed using RNA transcripts as template. Carried out on the TCR CDR3, a first-round RT-PCR used the HTBI primer set. TCRdb analysed the multiplex PCR reads with MiXCR anew, one entry per CDR3 protein. The repertoire holds roughly 740,000 distinct CDR3 sequences, with about 16% as singletons. Trimming shortened V by 0 bases and J by 11 bases, and 5 bases separated the two germline ends. CDR1 and CDR2 from the germline V gene are MNHNS and SASEGT. This CDR3 is built from 12 residues.

The receptor comes from a man aged 18 to 30 with Graves' hyperthyroidism. The specimen sequenced was blood. The rearrangement joins TRBV6-1 to TRBJ2-6, with D uncertain. In DNA form, the CDR3 reads TGTGCCAGCAGTGAAGCCCCCCACGTCCTGACTTTC. Protein sequence: CASSEAPHVLTF.